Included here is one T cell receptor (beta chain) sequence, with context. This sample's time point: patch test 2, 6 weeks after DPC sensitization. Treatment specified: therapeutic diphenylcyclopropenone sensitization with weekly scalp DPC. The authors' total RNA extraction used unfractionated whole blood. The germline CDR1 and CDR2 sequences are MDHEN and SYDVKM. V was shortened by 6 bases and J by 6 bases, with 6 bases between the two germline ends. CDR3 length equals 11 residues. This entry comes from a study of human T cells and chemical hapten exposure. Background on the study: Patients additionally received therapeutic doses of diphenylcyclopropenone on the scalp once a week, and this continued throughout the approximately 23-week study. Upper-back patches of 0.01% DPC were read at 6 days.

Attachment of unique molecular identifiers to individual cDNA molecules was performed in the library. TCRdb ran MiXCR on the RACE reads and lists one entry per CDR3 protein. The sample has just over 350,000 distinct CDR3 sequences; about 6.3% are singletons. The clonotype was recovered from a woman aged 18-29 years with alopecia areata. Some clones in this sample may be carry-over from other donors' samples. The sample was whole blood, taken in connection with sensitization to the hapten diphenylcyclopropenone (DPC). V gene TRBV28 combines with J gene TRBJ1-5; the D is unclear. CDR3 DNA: TGTGCCAGCAGCATAGGTCAGCCCCAGCATTTT. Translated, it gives CASSIGQPQHF.